The clone carrying this TCR beta chain has ten or more counts. Its antigen is currently unknown. Trimming took off 4 bases at V and 5 bases at J, with 15 bases between the two ends. Germline values: CDR1 MNHNS, CDR2 SASEGT. The CDR3 spans 15 residues. This entry comes from a study of CD8 T cells in ankylosing spondylitis. Via MiXCR, TCRdb re-called the 5' RACE reads, giving one row per CDR3 protein. This sample carries fewer than 550,000 distinct CDR3 sequences, approximately 5.3% of them seen once, and the ten largest clones take around 3.5%. Study conclusions and caveats: The clones that were linked to disease were reported to be significantly enriched in matched synovial fluid samples from ankylosing spondylitis patients. Blood of patients with ankylosing spondylitis appeared to be characterized by a TCR beta motif of several highly homologous variants. Some of the motif variants had earlier been found in reactive arthritis patients' fluid and blood.

The sequence came from a male donor with ankylosing spondylitis. Sequenced material: blood, either unsorted or a sorted T cell fraction (not recorded which). The chain links TRBV6-1 to TRBJ1-5; weak D call: TRBD1 (6 bases). The CDR3 region is CASSGTGTPDQPQHF. For the CDR3, the DNA is TGTGCCAGCAGTGGTACCGGGACACCCGATCAGCCCCAGCATTTT.